This T cell receptor (beta chain) appears in the sequencing data of a study of blood T cell repertoires in COVID-19. The wider study: Spain, Italy and the United States supplied samples that represented acute and convalescent COVID-19. T cells, B-cell-depleted T cells, or PBMCs provided the cDNA or gDNA that served as material.

Data came from immunoSEQ multiplex PCR; TCRdb stores just in-frame clones and leaves some out. Found here are fewer than 200,000 clones, around 83% of them singletons; the top ten hold under 10%. Germline values: CDR1 LNHDA, CDR2 SQIVND (reference sequence). There are 13 residues in the CDR3. Between the trimmed V and J ends, which lost 6 bases and 2 bases, there was a span of 9 bases. Patients in Seattle were enrolled during active infection, then followed longitudinally. The genes are TRBV19 and TRBJ2-3; D unresolved. Sample: peripheral blood. The TCR originated in a woman aged 70 to 79 with COVID-19, enrolled during active disease. This chain's CDR3 is CASRFSDTDTQYF. In DNA form, the CDR3 reads TGTGCCAGTAGATTTTCAGACACAGATACGCAGTATTTT.